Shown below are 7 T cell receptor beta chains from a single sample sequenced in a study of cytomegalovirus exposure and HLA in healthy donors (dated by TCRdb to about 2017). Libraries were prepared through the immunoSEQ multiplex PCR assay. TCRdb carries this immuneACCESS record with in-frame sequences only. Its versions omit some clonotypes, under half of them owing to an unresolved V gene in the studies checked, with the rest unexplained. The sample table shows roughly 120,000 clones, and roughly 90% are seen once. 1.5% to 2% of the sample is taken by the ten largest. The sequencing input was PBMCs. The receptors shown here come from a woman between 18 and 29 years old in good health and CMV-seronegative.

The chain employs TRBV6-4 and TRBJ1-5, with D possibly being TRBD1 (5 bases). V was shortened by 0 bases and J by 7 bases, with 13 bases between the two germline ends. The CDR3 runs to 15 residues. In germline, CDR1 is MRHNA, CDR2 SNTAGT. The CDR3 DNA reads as TGTGCCAGCAGTGACTCGACAGATCTTGGCCAGCCCCAGCATTTT. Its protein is CASSDSTDLGQPQHF.

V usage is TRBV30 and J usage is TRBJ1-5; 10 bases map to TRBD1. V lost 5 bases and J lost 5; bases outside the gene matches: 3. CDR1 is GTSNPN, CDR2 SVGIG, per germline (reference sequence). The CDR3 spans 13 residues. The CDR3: CAWAGTGDQPQHF. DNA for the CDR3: TGTGCCTGGGCCGGGACAGGGGATCAGCCCCAGCATTTT. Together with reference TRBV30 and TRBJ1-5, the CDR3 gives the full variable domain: SQTIHQWPATLVQPVGSPLSLECTVEGTSNPNLYWYRQAAGRGLQLLFYSVGIGQISSEVPQNLSASRPQDRQFILSSKKLLLSDSGFYLCAWAGTGDQPQHFGDGTRLSIL.

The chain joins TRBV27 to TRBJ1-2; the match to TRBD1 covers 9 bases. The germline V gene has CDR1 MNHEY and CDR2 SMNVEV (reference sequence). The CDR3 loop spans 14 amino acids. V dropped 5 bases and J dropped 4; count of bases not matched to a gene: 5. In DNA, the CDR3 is TGTGCCAGCAGTGTGCGACAGGGGGTCTATGGCTACACCTTC. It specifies CASSVRQGVYGYTF.

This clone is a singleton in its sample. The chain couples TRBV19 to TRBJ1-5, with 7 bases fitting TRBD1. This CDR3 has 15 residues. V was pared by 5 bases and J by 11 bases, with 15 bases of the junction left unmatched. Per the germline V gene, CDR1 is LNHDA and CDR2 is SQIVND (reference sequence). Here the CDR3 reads CASSLDREDSVSQHF. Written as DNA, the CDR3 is TGTGCCAGTAGTCTCGACAGGGAGGACTCCGTGTCCCAGCATTTT.

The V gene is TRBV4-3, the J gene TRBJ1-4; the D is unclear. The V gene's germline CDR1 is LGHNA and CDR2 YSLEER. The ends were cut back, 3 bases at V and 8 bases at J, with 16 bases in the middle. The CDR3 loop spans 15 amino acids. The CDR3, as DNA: TGCGCCAGCAGCCAGCGGTGGTTAGGTGAAGAAAAACTGTTTTTT. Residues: CASSQRWLGEEKLFF.

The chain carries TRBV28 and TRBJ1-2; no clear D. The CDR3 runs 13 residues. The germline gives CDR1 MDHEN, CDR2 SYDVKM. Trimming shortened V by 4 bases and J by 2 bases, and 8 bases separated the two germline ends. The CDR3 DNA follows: TGTGCCAGCAGTTCCACAACCAACTATGGCTACACCTTC. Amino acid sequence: CASSSTTNYGYTF.

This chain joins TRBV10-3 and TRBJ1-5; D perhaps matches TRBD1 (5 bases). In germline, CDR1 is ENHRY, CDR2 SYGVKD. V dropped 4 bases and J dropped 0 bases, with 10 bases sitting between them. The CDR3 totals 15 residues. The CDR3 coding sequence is TGTGCCATCAGTGCTCAGGGTTATAGCAATCAGCCCCAGCATTTT. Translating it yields CAISAQGYSNQPQHF.